The rows below give T cell receptor beta chains drawn from one sample of a study of cytomegalovirus exposure and HLA in healthy donors. The data were produced by immunoSEQ multiplex PCR, yet TCRdb's version contains in-frame clones alone and is incomplete. The profile shows approximately 270,000 clones, roughly 87% of them singletons. Sequenced material: PBMCs. The receptors come from a man between 18 and 35 years old in good health and CMV-seropositive. Each CDR3 is given without its conserved first and last residue. A row's size may be missing; if present it is once, few, many or a size class.

cdr3_aa: ASSPLIATQPQH; clone_size: NA; j_call: TRBJ1-5; v_call: TRBV6-5
cdr3_aa: ASSFTGGASEQY; clone_size: NA; j_call: TRBJ2-7; v_call: TRBV7-6
cdr3_aa: ATSVLAGIQETQY; clone_size: NA; j_call: TRBJ2-5; v_call: TRBV15
cdr3_aa: ASSQTSTEQY; clone_size: NA; j_call: TRBJ2-7; v_call: TRBV5-4
cdr3_aa: ASSTLQGSGELF; clone_size: few; j_call: TRBJ2-2; v_call: TRBV19
cdr3_aa: SVITGHFTYEQY; clone_size: NA; j_call: TRBJ2-7; v_call: TRBV29-1
cdr3_aa: ASSMYRNYGYT; clone_size: NA; j_call: TRBJ1-2; v_call: TRBV6-1
cdr3_aa: ATSRGEREGDNEQF; clone_size: NA; j_call: TRBJ2-1; v_call: TRBV15
cdr3_aa: ASSPTSYNEQF; clone_size: NA; j_call: TRBJ2-1; v_call: TRBV19
cdr3_aa: ASSFGTSGSYEQY; clone_size: NA; j_call: TRBJ2-7; v_call: TRBV7-2
cdr3_aa: ASSSSGKGNEQF; clone_size: NA; j_call: TRBJ2-1; v_call: TRBV27
cdr3_aa: ASSLQGKNYGYT; clone_size: NA; j_call: TRBJ1-2; v_call: TRBV27
cdr3_aa: ASSDGGQATYGYT; clone_size: NA; j_call: TRBJ1-2; v_call: TRBV2
cdr3_aa: ASSIRQGMGNTIY; clone_size: NA; j_call: TRBJ1-3; v_call: TRBV27
cdr3_aa: ASSQIGTTHNEQF; clone_size: NA; j_call: TRBJ2-1; v_call: TRBV4-1
cdr3_aa: ASTPGEGGEKLF; clone_size: NA; j_call: TRBJ1-4; v_call: TRBV27
cdr3_aa: ASSSPGAEAF; clone_size: few; j_call: TRBJ1-1; v_call: TRBV7-3
cdr3_aa: ASSSDRIYNTQY; clone_size: once; j_call: TRBJ2-3; v_call: TRBV28
cdr3_aa: ASSEYMTGWGNTEAF; clone_size: NA; j_call: TRBJ1-1; v_call: TRBV25-1
cdr3_aa: ASRERTSGSLGELF; clone_size: NA; j_call: TRBJ2-2; v_call: TRBV5-1